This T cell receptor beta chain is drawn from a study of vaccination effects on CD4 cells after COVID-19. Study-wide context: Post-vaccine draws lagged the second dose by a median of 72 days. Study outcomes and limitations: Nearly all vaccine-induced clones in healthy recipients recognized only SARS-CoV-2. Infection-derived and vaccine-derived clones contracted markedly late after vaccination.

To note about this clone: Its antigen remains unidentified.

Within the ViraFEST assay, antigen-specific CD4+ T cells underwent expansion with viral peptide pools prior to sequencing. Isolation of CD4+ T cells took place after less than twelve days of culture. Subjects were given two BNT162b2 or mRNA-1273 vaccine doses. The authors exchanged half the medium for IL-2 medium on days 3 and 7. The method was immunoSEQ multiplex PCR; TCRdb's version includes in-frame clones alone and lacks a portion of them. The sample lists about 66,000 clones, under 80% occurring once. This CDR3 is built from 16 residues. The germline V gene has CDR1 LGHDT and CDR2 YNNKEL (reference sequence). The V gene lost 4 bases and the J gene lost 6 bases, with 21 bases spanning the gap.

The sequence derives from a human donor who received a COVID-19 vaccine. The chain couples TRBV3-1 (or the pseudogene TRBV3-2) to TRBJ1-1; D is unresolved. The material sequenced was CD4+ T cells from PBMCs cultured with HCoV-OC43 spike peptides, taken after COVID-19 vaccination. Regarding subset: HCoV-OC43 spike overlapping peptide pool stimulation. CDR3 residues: CASSLFVAGPVAEAFF. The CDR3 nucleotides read TGTGCCAGCAGCCTTTTTGTTGCGGGCCCAGTCGCTGAAGCTTTCTTT.